This T cell receptor beta chain was recorded in a study of T cells after yellow fever vaccination. Overall study findings and caveats: The secondary T-cell response peaked on day 5, not day 15, but was weaker.

TCRdb re-called the 5' RACE reads through MiXCR, storing one row per CDR3 protein. The sample holds under 550,000 distinct CDR3 sequences, just over 20% seen once. V was shortened by 9 bases and J by 5 bases, with 16 bases between the two germline ends. Germline CDR1 LNHNV, CDR2 YYDKDF (reference sequence). The CDR3 covers 13 residues. This clonotype was seen only a few times. What it recognizes is unknown. This receptor was obtained from a man younger than 35 who received the YFV17D yellow fever vaccine. Sequenced here: PBMCs, sampled more than 20 days after the first yellow fever vaccination. The rearrangement uses TRBV15 and TRBJ2-5; no definite D call. The DNA of the CDR3 is TGTGCCACGCGGCGCGCACGTAGGGAGACCCAGTACTTC. As protein: CATRRARRETQYF.